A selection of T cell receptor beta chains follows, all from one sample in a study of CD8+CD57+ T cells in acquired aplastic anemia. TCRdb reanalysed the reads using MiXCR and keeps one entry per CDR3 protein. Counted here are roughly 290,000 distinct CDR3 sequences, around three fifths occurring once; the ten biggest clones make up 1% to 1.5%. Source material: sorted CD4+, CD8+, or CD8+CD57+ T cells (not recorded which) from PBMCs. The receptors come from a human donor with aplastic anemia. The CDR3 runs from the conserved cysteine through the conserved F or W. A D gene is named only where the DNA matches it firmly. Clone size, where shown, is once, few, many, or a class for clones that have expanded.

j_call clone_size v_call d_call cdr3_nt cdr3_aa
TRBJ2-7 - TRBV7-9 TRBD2 TGTGCCAGCAGCCGATGGGGTGGGAGGGCCTACGAGCAGTACTTC CASSRWGGRAYEQYF
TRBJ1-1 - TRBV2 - TGTGCCAGCAAGGACAGCGCGAACACTGAAGCTTTCTTT CASKDSANTEAFF
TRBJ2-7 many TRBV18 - TGTGCCAGCTCACCAATGGGGGCGGATTACGAGCAGTACTTC CASSPMGADYEQYF
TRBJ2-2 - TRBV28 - TGTGCCAGCAGTTTACTAGTGAACACCGGGGAGCTGTTTTTT CASSLLVNTGELFF
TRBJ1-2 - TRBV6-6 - TGTGCCAGCAGTTACTCGAGGGGCTACACCTTC CASSYSRGYTF
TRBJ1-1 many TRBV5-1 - TGCGCCAGCAGCTTGGCCCCTCAAAACGTAGGTACGTACACTGAAGCTTTCTTT CASSLAPQNVGTYTEAFF
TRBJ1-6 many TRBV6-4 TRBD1 TGTGCCAGCAGGGACAGGGATAATTCACCCCTCCACTTT CASRDRDNSPLHF
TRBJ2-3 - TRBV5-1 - TGCGCCAGCAGCTTGGAGAGCGAGACAGATACGCAGTATTTT CASSLESETDTQYF
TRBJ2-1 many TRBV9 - TGTGCCAGCAGCCCATCAACAGGGAGCTCCTACAATGAGCAGTTCTTC CASSPSTGSSYNEQFF
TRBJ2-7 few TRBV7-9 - TGTGCCAGCAGCTTACTCCTGGGGGTGAAGGAACAGTACTTC CASSLLLGVKEQYF
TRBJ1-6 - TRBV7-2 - TGTGCCAGCAGCTTAGCGGGGTCCGAAGGTTCACCCCTCCACTTT CASSLAGSEGSPLHF
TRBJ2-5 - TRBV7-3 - TGCGCCAGCAGCTCGCCAAGTGGGACCCAGTACTTC CASSSPSGTQYF
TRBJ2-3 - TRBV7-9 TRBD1 TGTGCCAGCAGCAAGACAGGGTGGACGCAGTATTTT CASSKTGWTQYF
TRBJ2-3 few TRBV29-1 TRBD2 TGCAGCGTTGAGGGAACTAGCGGGGGCCTGCAGTATTTT CSVEGTSGGLQYF
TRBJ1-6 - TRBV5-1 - TGCGCCAGCAGCTTGGGGACAGTACCTTATAATTCACCCCTCCACTTT CASSLGTVPYNSPLHF
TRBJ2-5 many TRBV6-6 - TGTGCCAGCAGCCCCGGGACGGTCCAAGAGACCCAGTACTTC CASSPGTVQETQYF
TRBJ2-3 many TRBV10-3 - TGTGCCATCCAGGGCTCGGCCACAGATACGCAGTATTTT CAIQGSATDTQYF
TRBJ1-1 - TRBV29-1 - TGCAGCGTTGGAGGGTTCCCTGAAGCTTTCTTT CSVGGFPEAFF
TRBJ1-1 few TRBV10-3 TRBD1 TGTGCCATCAGTGCAGGGGGCGCGGACACTGAAGCTTTCTTT CAISAGGADTEAFF
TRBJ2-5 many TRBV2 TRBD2 TGTGCCAGCAGCATGGGACTAGCGGGAGGTCAAGAGACCCAGTACTTC CASSMGLAGGQETQYF
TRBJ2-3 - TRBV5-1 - TGCGCCAGCATAGACGGGGGTGGCACAGATACGCAGTATTTT CASIDGGGTDTQYF
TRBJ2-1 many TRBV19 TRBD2 TGTGCCAGTAGTATGGGGACTAGCGACTACAATGAGCAGTTCTTC CASSMGTSDYNEQFF
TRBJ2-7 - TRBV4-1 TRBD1 TGCGCCAGCAGCGTAAGGACAGGGGGGAACGAGCAGTACTTC CASSVRTGGNEQYF
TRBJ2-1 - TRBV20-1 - TGCAGTGCTATTACCGGGTACGATGAGCAGTTCTTC CSAITGYDEQFF
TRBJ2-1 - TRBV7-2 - TGTGCCAGCAGCTCACGGATAGGTGAGCAGTTCTTC CASSSRIGEQFF
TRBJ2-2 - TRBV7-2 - TGTGCCAGCAGCTTAAAGCACAGCACCGGGGAGCTGTTTTTT CASSLKHSTGELFF
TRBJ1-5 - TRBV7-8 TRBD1 TGTGCCAGCAGCGTAGGACAGGGGACCAATCAGCCCCAGCATTTT CASSVGQGTNQPQHF
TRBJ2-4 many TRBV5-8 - TGTGCCAGCAGCTTGGGAGGGCCCGGAAACATTCAGTACTTC CASSLGGPGNIQYF
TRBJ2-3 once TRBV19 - TGTGCCAGTCGCCAACAGGGCATGGGCACAGATACGCAGTATTTT CASRQQGMGTDTQYF
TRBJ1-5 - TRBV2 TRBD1 TGTGCCGGGGGACAGGGACCCTACAATGAGCCCCAGCATTTT CAGGQGPYNEPQHF
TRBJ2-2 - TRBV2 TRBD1 TGTGCCAGCAGTGGACAGGGGACGGGCTACACCGGGGAGCTGTTTTTT CASSGQGTGYTGELFF
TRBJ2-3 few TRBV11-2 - TGTGCCAGCAGCTTATTCCGCACAGATACGCAGTATTTT CASSLFRTDTQYF
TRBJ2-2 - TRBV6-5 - TGTGCCAGCAGTTACTCGAATGGTCCGTCCGGGGAGCTGTTTTTT CASSYSNGPSGELFF
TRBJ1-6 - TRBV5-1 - TGCGCCAGCAGCTTGGTTGGGGATAACCATTCACCCCTCCACTTT CASSLVGDNHSPLHF
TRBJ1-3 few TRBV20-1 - TGCAGTGCTAGTCAAGGGACTGGAAACACCATATATTTT CSASQGTGNTIYF
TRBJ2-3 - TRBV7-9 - TGTGCCAGCACCTCACGACCCCGCACAGATACGCAGTATTTT CASTSRPRTDTQYF
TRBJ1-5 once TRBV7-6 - TGTGCCAGCAGCTCGGGTCAGTCCCAGCATTTT CASSSGQSQHF
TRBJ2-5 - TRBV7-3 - TGTGCCAGCAGCTCCCAGGCCCCTAGCACCCAGTACTTC CASSSQAPSTQYF
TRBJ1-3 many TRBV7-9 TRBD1 TGTGCCAGCAGTACCGGGGACAGGGCCTCTGGAAACACCATATATTTT CASSTGDRASGNTIYF
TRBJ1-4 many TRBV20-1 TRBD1 TGCAGTGCTTTGACAGGGCGGGGTGAAAAACTGTTTTTT CSALTGRGEKLFF
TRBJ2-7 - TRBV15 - TGTGCCACCAGCAGAGAGGTGAGGGCAGCTACCTACGAGCAGTACTTC CATSREVRAATYEQYF
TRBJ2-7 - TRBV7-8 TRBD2 TGTGCCAGCAGCGCGGGGGACCTTGGGGAGCAGTACTTC CASSAGDLGEQYF
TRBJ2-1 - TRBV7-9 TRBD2 TGTGCCAGCAGCTTCCGGCGGGGGAACCAGGATACGCAGTTCTTC CASSFRRGNQDTQFF
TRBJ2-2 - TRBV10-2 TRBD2 TGTGCCAGCAGTGATTCCCGGGAGACTAGCGGGGGGGCCGGCACCGGGGAGCTGTTTTTT CASSDSRETSGGAGTGELFF
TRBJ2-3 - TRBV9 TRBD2 TGTGCCAGCAGCTTTAGCGGGGTCCAAACAGATACGCAGTATTTT CASSFSGVQTDTQYF
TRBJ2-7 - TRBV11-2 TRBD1 TGTGCCAGCAGCTCCCTCGGACAGGGGGCGCATAGCGAGCAGTACTTC CASSSLGQGAHSEQYF
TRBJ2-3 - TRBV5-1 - TGCGCCAGCAGCCTCCTCGCAGATACGCAGTATTTT CASSLLADTQYF
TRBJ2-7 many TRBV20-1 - TGCAGTGCTAGACCGGTCCATTACGAGCAGTACTTC CSARPVHYEQYF
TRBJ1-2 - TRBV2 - TGTGCCAGCAGTGTTTTCCGGGACAAGTATGGCTACACCTTC CASSVFRDKYGYTF
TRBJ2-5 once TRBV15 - TGTGCCACCAGCAGAGAGGGGTTGATCCAAGAGACCCAGTACTTC CATSREGLIQETQYF